These 32 T cell receptor beta chains share one sample of origin, sequenced in a study of blood T cell repertoires in COVID-19. Sequencing was performed with immunoSEQ multiplex PCR; in TCRdb, only in-frame clones are kept and a portion is missing. This table holds more than 200,000 clones, roughly 86% found once. Sequencing was carried out using peripheral blood. Source of these receptors: a human donor in a cohort sampled during active COVID-19.

The J gene is TRBJ2-1, the V gene TRBV14; 13 bases fit TRBD2. This CDR3 region has 17 residues. CDR1 is SGHDN and CDR2 is FVKESK in the germline V gene. V lost 4 bases and J lost 7; bases outside the gene matches: 10. Here the CDR3 reads CASSPLLAGGPQNEQFF. The CDR3 nucleotides are TGTGCCAGCAGCCCCCTACTAGCGGGAGGGCCGCAGAATGAGCAGTTCTTC.

This chain links TRBV14 with TRBJ1-1; D is uncertain. The germline V and J ends were trimmed by 4 bases and 0 bases, with 18 bases remaining between them. The CDR3 is 17 amino acids. Germline lookup yields CDR1 SGHDN and CDR2 FVKESK. The CDR3 sequence: CASSLPLWSHMNTEAFF. CDR3 in DNA: TGTGCCAGCAGCCTCCCCTTATGGAGTCATATGAACACTGAAGCTTTCTTT.

V and J are TRBV11-2 and TRBJ2-7; 11 bases are a match to TRBD2. Trimming at V came to 2 bases and at J to 2 bases, leaving 2 bases not matched to a gene. CDR3 length equals 15 residues. Germline V gene lookup returns CDR1 SGHAT and CDR2 FQNNGV. CDR3 in DNA: TGTGCCAGCAGCTTAACACTAGCGGGAGCCTACGAGCAGTACTTC. The encoded protein is CASSLTLAGAYEQYF.

The chain recombines TRBV28 with TRBJ1-1; possibly TRBD1 for D (6 bases). Germline V gene lookup returns CDR1 MDHEN and CDR2 SYDVKM. This CDR3 contains 15 residues. Trimming pared 4 bases from V and 1 base from J, leaving 13 bases between. CDR3 sequence (DNA): TGTGCCAGCAGTTCCCCCCAGGGGAGGAACACTGAAGCTTTCTTT. Protein product: CASSSPQGRNTEAFF.

This clone appeared once. The chain couples TRBV28 to TRBJ2-1; D unresolved. Germline-derived CDR1 and CDR2 are MDHEN and SYDVKM. This CDR3 comprises 14 residues. Trimming pared 6 bases from V and 3 bases from J, leaving 12 bases between. The CDR3 reads CASRSPPGYNEQFF. CDR3 in DNA: TGTGCCAGCAGATCCCCGCCAGGCTACAATGAGCAGTTCTTC.

The chain combines TRBV6-2 or TRBV6-3 with TRBJ2-7, with TRBD2 as a possible D gene (6 bases). V shed 5 bases and J shed 6 bases, with 23 bases lying between them. This CDR3 has 16 amino acids. Germline V CDR1 and CDR2: MNHEY, SVGEGT. The CDR3 DNA reads as TGTGCCAGCAGTGTCGGAAATAAGCGGGTGAACGGCGAGCAGTACTTC. Its protein is CASSVGNKRVNGEQYF.

The rearrangement joins TRBV13 to TRBJ2-5; 7 nucleotides line up with TRBD1. Unmatched junction bases numbered 9, after V lost 5 bases and J lost 6 bases. The CDR3 extends over 14 amino acids. The germline CDR1 and CDR2 sequences are PRHDT and FYEKMQ (reference sequence). The CDR3 DNA reads as TGTGCCAGCAGCGCCGACAGGGCGAGGAAGACCCAGTACTTC. Its protein is CASSADRARKTQYF.

The V and J genes are TRBV11-2 and TRBJ2-7; 8 bases fit TRBD1. Germline CDR1 SGHAT, CDR2 FQNNGV. Germline trimming cut 5 bases from V and 3 bases from J; bases unmatched to any gene: 12. CDR3 size: 16 residues. CDR3 protein: CASSVAWDRTFYEQYF. The CDR3 coding sequence is TGTGCCAGCAGCGTAGCCTGGGACAGGACTTTCTACGAGCAGTACTTC.

This clone was recorded a few times. The gene calls are TRBV19 and TRBJ2-3; the match to TRBD2 covers 7 bases. The germline CDR1 and CDR2 sequences are LNHDA and SQIVND (reference sequence). The CDR3 is made up of 16 amino acids. Trimming at V came to 3 bases and at J to 2 bases, leaving 8 bases not matched to a gene. CDR3 coding DNA: TGTGCCAGTAGTATGGGGCTAGCGGACTTCACAGATACGCAGTATTTT. It is translated as CASSMGLADFTDTQYF.

V usage is TRBV11-3 and J usage is TRBJ2-5, with D unclear. Germline V CDR1 and CDR2: SGHNT, YENEEA. This CDR3 region has 8 residues. Trimming pared 5 bases from V and 14 bases from J, leaving 6 bases between. CDR3 sequence: CASSPFYF. The DNA of the CDR3 is TGTGCCAGCAGCCCGTTTTACTTC.

The chain has TRBV29-1 and TRBJ1-1; TRBD1 is a possible D gene (5 bases). The CDR3 has 12 residues. The germline gives CDR1 SQVTM, CDR2 ANQGSEA. Trimming took off 7 bases at V and 0 bases at J, with 9 bases between the two ends. This chain's CDR3 is CSAGHMNTEAFF. In DNA, the CDR3 is TGCAGCGCCGGACATATGAACACTGAAGCTTTCTTT.

The DNA of the CDR3 is TGCGCCAGCAGCCAGTCCCGGGGGACAGGGGACTACGAGCAGTACTTC. Translating gives CASSQSRGTGDYEQYF. V and J are TRBV4-3 and TRBJ2-7, with TRBD1 identical over 10 bases. The germline V gene has CDR1 LGHNA and CDR2 YSLEER. This CDR3 region has 16 residues. With V trimmed by 3 bases and J by 3 bases, 8 bases remained unmatched.

This chain uses TRBV5-4 with TRBJ1-6; possibly TRBD1 for D (6 bases). CDR1 and CDR2 from the germline V gene are SGHNT and YYREEE (reference sequence). The CDR3 is 13 amino acids. V dropped 3 bases and J dropped 7 bases, with 8 bases sitting between them. DNA for the CDR3: TGTGCCAGCAGCTCTACAGGGAATTCACCCCTCCACTTT. Translation: CASSSTGNSPLHF. Based on the CDR3 plus reference TRBV5-4 and TRBJ1-6, the full variable domain is ETGVTQSPTHLIKTRGQQVTLRCSSQSGHNTVSWYQQALGQGPQFIFQYYREEENGRGNFPPRFSGLQFPNYSSELNVNALELDDSALYLCASSSTGNSPLHFGNGTRLTVT.

This clone was observed a single time. The chain joins TRBV4-3 to TRBJ1-2; 8 bases map to TRBD1. The CDR3 has 15 residues. Germline V CDR1 and CDR2: LGHNA, YSLEER. The V gene end was trimmed by 1 base and the J gene end by 2 bases; junction bases not matched to a gene: 3. The CDR3 DNA reads as TGCGCCAGCAGCCAAGCCCGGACAGGGAACTATGGCTACACCTTC. Translated, it gives CASSQARTGNYGYTF.

The gene calls are TRBV19 and TRBJ2-1; perhaps TRBD2 as D (6 bases). The germline V and J ends were trimmed by 3 bases and 9 bases, with 15 bases remaining between them. The CDR3 runs to 14 residues. CDR1 is LNHDA, CDR2 SQIVND, per germline (reference sequence). The CDR3 DNA follows: TGTGCCAGTAGTATTACGGGAGTGACGGGTGAGCAGTTCTTC. This codes for CASSITGVTGEQFF.

The chain has TRBV7-2 and TRBJ2-7; 7 bases line up with TRBD1. This CDR3 is built from 15 residues. Trimming removed 5 bases from V and 2 bases from J; junction bases left unmatched: 9. The germline CDR1 and CDR2 sequences are SGHTA and FQGNSA. The CDR3 protein is CASSLRQGRPYEQYF. The CDR3 DNA sequence: TGTGCCAGCAGCCTTCGACAGGGAAGGCCCTACGAGCAGTACTTC.

This chain joins TRBV15 and TRBJ1-4, with a weak D call TRBD1 (5 bases). Germline CDR1 and CDR2: LNHNV and YYDKDF (reference sequence). The CDR3 has 15 residues. Trimming cost V 1 base and J 5 bases, with 11 bases left between them. The CDR3: CATSRAGIENEKLFF. The CDR3, as DNA: TGTGCCACCAGCAGAGCAGGGATTGAGAATGAAAAACTGTTTTTT.

The J gene is TRBJ2-7, the V gene TRBV11-2, with D possibly TRBD2 on 6 matching bases. V was clipped by 10 bases and J by 7 bases, with 20 bases between them. Germline V gene lookup returns CDR1 SGHAT and CDR2 FQNNGV. CDR3 length equals 13 residues. CDR3 nucleotide sequence: TGTGCCACAAGACCGGGGAATCGGGGGGAGCAGTACTTC. It specifies CATRPGNRGEQYF. Using reference TRBV11-2 and TRBJ2-7 for the parts outside the CDR3, the full variable domain is EAGVAQSPRYKIIEKRQSVAFWCNPISGHATLYWYQQILGQGPKLLIQFQNNGVVDDSQLPKDRFSAERLKGVDSTLKIQPAKLEDSAVYLCATRPGNRGEQYFGPGTRLTVT.

The chain carries TRBV4-2 and TRBJ1-3; TRBD1 might be the D (6 bases). Germline V gene lookup returns CDR1 LGHNA and CDR2 YNFKEQ. V was shortened by 2 bases and J by 1 base, with 18 bases between the two germline ends. The CDR3 length is 18 residues. The CDR3 region is CASSQPLQGRISGNTIYF. In DNA form, the CDR3 reads TGTGCCAGCAGCCAACCTCTACAGGGTCGGATTTCTGGAAACACCATATATTTT.

CDR3 in amino acids: CASSLAGRGRGEQYF. DNA of the CDR3: TGTGCCAGCAGTTTAGCGGGTCGCGGGAGGGGCGAGCAGTACTTC. The genes are TRBV27 and TRBJ2-7, with 9 bases lining up with TRBD2. This CDR3 has 15 amino acids. V lost 2 bases to trimming and J lost 6 bases; unmatched junction nucleotides: 8. Germline V gene lookup returns CDR1 MNHEY and CDR2 SMNVEV (reference sequence).

The V and J genes are TRBV3-1 (or the pseudogene TRBV3-2) and TRBJ2-7, with 9 nucleotides matching TRBD1. CDR1 is LGHDT, CDR2 YNNKEL, per germline (reference sequence). The CDR3 has 15 residues. Unmatched junction bases numbered 8, after V lost 4 bases and J lost 4 bases. This CDR3 is CASSRSQGARYEQYF. The CDR3 DNA follows: TGTGCCAGCAGCCGGTCACAGGGGGCGCGGTACGAGCAGTACTTC.

The V call is TRBV12-3 or TRBV12-4, the J call TRBJ2-1; TRBD2 might be the D (5 bases). CDR3 length: 12 amino acids. The V and J ends lost 6 bases and 8 bases respectively, with 11 bases between them. CDR3 DNA: TGTGCCAGCAGACTAGAGCACCATGAGCAGTTCTTC. Its protein product is CASRLEHHEQFF.

V usage is TRBV28 and J usage is TRBJ2-7; 10 bases are a match to TRBD2. CDR3 length equals 13 residues. J lost 5 bases, V lost 11 bases, and 9 bases had no gene match. CDR1 and CDR2 (germline): MDHEN, SYDVKM. The DNA of the CDR3 is TGTGCCCTTTCCACTAGCGGGATCAACGAGCAGTACTTC. Translated: CALSTSGINEQYF.

This clone has a single count. The chain is built from TRBV6-5 and TRBJ2-1, with 7 bases that match TRBD1. V shed 0 bases and J 3 bases; nucleotides not matched to a gene: 2. Germline CDR1 and CDR2: MNHEY and SVGAGI. The CDR3 is made up of 15 amino acids. CDR3 sequence reads: CASSYSWDSYNEQFF. The CDR3 nucleotides are TGTGCCAGCAGTTACTCGTGGGACAGCTACAATGAGCAGTTCTTC.

This sequence joins TRBV19 and TRBJ1-6; tentatively, D is TRBD1 (6 bases). The ends were cut back, 6 bases at V and 3 bases at J, with 9 bases in the middle. Germline V gives CDR1 LNHDA, CDR2 SQIVND (reference sequence). The CDR3 length is 14 residues. The CDR3 nucleotides read TGTGCCAGTAGAGAGGGGGACTATAATTCACCCCTCCACTTT. Translated: CASREGDYNSPLHF.

CDR3 sequence: CASSIDGQVSYEQYF. The CDR3 DNA sequence: TGTGCCAGTAGTATAGATGGGCAGGTATCCTACGAGCAGTACTTC. The V call is TRBV19, the J call TRBJ2-7; no clear D gene. CDR3 length: 15 amino acids. V lost 0 bases and J lost 1, with 10 bases in between. Germline V CDR1 and CDR2: LNHDA, SQIVND (reference sequence).

Comment on this clone: Additional DNA sequences in this sample encode the identical CDR3. V usage is TRBV28 and J usage is TRBJ1-2; a weak D match, TRBD1 (6 bases). CDR3 length: 13 amino acids. Trimming shortened V by 2 bases and J by 4 bases, and 8 bases separated the two germline ends. The germline V gene has CDR1 MDHEN and CDR2 SYDVKM. The CDR3: CASSLGQSYGYTF. CDR3 in DNA: TGTGCCAGCAGTTTAGGACAGAGCTATGGCTACACCTTC.

This clone was found once. The V call is TRBV6-2 or TRBV6-3, the J call TRBJ2-1; TRBD2 matches at 13 bases. The CDR3 spans 16 residues. Germline CDR1 is MNHEY and CDR2 is SVGEGT. With V trimmed by 4 bases and J by 5 bases, 5 bases remained unmatched. CDR3 loop: CASSSQGTSGDNEQFF. In DNA form, the CDR3 reads TGTGCCAGCAGTTCTCAAGGGACTAGCGGGGACAATGAGCAGTTCTTC.

The chain joins TRBV19 to TRBJ1-6, with D tentatively TRBD1 (5 bases). The germline V gene has CDR1 LNHDA and CDR2 SQIVND (reference sequence). Trimming left V 5 bases short and J 10 bases short, with 15 bases between. This CDR3 contains 14 residues. The CDR3 bases are TGTGCCAGTAGTTCCGCGGGAGGGGAATCACCCCTCCACTTT. The encoded protein is CASSSAGGESPLHF. Full variable domain (outside the CDR3, taken from reference TRBV19 and TRBJ1-6): DGGITQSPKYLFRKEGQNVTLSCEQNLNHDAMYWYRQDPGQGLRLIYYSQIVNDFQKGDIAEGYSVSREKKESFPLTVTSAQKNPTAFYLCASSSAGGESPLHFGNGTRLTVT.

The rearrangement links TRBV28 to TRBJ1-5; D not resolved. V was shortened by 3 bases and J by 1 base, with 7 bases between the two germline ends. Germline lookup yields CDR1 MDHEN and CDR2 SYDVKM. The CDR3 is 14 amino acids. CDR3 sequence: CASSLEQSNQPQHF. For the CDR3, the DNA is TGTGCCAGCAGTTTGGAACAGAGCAATCAGCCCCAGCATTTT. Drawing the rest from reference TRBV28 and TRBJ1-5, the complete variable domain is DVKVTQSSRYLVKRTGEKVFLECVQDMDHENMFWYRQDPGLGLRLIYFSYDVKMKEKGDIPEGYSVSREKKERFSLILESASTNQTSMYLCASSLEQSNQPQHFGDGTRLSIL.

The gene calls are TRBV5-5 and TRBJ2-7; the match to TRBD2 covers 10 bases. This CDR3 has 16 amino acids. J lost 7 bases, V lost 4 bases, and 14 bases had no gene match. Germline V gene sequence: CDR1 SGHKS, CDR2 YYEKEE (reference sequence). The CDR3 reads CASSLGGLAGVGEQYF. The CDR3 bases are TGTGCCAGCAGCCTAGGGGGGCTAGCGGGAGTCGGAGAGCAGTACTTC.

This clone has more than one count but fewer than ten. The rearrangement uses TRBV5-1 and TRBJ1-2; tentatively, D is TRBD1 (6 bases). CDR3 length: 15 residues. Trimming shortened V by 4 bases and J by 10 bases, and 23 bases separated the two germline ends. The germline V gene has CDR1 SGHRS and CDR2 YFSETQ. For the CDR3, the DNA is TGCGCCAGCAGCCCAGGACAGCTCCTCAACGCTCCCTACACCTTC. Translation: CASSPGQLLNAPYTF.